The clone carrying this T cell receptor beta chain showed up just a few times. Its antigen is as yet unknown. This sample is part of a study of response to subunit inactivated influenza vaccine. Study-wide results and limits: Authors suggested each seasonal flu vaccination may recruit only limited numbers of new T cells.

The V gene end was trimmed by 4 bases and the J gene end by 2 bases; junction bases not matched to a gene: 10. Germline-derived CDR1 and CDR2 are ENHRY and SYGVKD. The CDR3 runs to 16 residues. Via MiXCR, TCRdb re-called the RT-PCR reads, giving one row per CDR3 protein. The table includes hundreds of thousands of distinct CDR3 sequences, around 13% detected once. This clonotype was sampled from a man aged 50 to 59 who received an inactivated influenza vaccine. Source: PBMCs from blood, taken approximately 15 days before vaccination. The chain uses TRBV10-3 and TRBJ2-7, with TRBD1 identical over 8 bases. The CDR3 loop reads CAISGFAGQDTYEQYF. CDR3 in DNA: TGTGCCATCAGTGGGTTTGCGGGACAGGACACCTACGAGCAGTACTTC.